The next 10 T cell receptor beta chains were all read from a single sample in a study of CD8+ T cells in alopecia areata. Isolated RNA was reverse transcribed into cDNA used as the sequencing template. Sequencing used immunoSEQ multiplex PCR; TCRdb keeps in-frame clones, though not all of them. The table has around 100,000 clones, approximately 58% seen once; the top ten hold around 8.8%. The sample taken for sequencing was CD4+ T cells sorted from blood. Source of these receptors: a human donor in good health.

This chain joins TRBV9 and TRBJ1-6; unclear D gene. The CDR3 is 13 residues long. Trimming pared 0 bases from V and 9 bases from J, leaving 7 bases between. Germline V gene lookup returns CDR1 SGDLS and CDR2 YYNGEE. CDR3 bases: TGTGCCAGCAGCGTAGAGGCAGCTTCACCCCTCCACTTT. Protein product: CASSVEAASPLHF.

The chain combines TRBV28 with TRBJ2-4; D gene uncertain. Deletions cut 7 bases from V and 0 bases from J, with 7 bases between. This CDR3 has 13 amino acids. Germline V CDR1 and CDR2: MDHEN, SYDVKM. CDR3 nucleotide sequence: TGTGCCAGCACGACCTTAGCCAAAAACATTCAGTACTTC. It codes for CASTTLAKNIQYF.

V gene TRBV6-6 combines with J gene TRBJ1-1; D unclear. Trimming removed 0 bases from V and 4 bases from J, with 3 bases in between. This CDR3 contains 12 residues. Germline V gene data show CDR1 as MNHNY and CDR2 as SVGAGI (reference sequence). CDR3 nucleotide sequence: TGTGCCAGCAGTTACTCGATCACTGAAGCTTTCTTT. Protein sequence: CASSYSITEAFF.

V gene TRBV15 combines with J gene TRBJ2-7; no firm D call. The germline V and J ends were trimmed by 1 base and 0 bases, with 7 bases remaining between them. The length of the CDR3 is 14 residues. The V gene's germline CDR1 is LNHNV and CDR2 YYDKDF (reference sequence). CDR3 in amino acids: CATSRVLTSYEQYF. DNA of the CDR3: TGTGCCACCAGCAGAGTTTTGACCTCCTACGAGCAGTACTTC.

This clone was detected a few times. The CDR3 DNA is TGTGCCAGCAGTGGCAGGACTAGCGGGGGAGAGCAGTTCTTC. Translation gives CASSGRTSGGEQFF. The rearrangement links TRBV2 to TRBJ2-1; TRBD2 matches at 13 bases. V dropped 4 bases and J dropped 10; count of bases not matched to a gene: 4. This CDR3 region has 14 residues. Per the germline V gene, CDR1 is SNHLY and CDR2 is FYNNEI.

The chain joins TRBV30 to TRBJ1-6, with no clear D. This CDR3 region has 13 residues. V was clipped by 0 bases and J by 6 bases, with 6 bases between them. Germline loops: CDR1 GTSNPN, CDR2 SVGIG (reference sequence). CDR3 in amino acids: CAWSVVVNSPLHF. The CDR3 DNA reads TGTGCCTGGAGTGTAGTGGTTAATTCACCCCTCCACTTT.

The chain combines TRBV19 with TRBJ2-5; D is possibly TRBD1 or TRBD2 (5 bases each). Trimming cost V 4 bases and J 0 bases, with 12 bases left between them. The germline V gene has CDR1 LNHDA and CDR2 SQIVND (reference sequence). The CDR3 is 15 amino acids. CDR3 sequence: CASSTIGADQETQYF. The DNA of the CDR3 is TGTGCCAGTAGTACCATCGGGGCGGACCAAGAGACCCAGTACTTC.

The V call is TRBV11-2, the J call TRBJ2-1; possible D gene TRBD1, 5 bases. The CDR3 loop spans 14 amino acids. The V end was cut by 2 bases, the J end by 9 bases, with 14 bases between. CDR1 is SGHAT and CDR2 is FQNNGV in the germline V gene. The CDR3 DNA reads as TGTGCCAGCAGCTTATCTGACCTAGGGGTTGAGCAGTTCTTC. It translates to CASSLSDLGVEQFF.

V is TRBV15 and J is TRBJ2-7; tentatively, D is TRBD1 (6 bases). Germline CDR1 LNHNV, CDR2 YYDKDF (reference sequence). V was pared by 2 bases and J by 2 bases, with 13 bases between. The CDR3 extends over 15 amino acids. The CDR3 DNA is TGTGCCACCAGCAGATCGGGACAAGGCCCCTACGAGCAGTACTTC. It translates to CATSRSGQGPYEQYF. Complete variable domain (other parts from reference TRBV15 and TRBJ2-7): DAMVIQNPRYQVTQFGKPVTLSCSQTLNHNVMYWYQQKSSQAPKLLFHYYDKDFNNEADTPDNFQSRRPNTSFCFLDIRSPGLGDTAMYLCATSRSGQGPYEQYFGPGTRLTVT.

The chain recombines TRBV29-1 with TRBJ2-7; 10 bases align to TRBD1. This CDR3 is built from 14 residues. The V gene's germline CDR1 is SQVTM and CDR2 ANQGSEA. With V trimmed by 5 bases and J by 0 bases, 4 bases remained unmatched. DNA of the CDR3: TGCAGCGTTTACCGGGACAGGGGCTCCTACGAGCAGTACTTC. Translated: CSVYRDRGSYEQYF.